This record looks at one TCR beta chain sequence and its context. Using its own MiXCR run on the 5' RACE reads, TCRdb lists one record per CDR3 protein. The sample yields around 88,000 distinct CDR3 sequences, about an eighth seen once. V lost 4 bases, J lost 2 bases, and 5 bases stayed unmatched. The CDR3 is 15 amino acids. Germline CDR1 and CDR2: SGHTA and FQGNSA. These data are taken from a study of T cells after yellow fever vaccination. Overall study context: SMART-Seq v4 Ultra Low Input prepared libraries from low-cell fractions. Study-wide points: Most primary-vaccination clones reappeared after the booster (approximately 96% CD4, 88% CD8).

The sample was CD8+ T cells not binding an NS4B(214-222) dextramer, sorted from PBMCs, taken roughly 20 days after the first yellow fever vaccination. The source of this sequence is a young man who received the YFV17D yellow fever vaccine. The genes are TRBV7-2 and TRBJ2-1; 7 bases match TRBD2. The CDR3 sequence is CASSSRGVPYNEQFF. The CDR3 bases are TGTGCCAGCAGCTCCCGGGGGGTCCCCTACAATGAGCAGTTCTTC.